The following is a T cell receptor (beta chain) sequence with its context. What it recognizes is unknown. Germline CDR1 PRHDT, CDR2 FYEKMQ (reference sequence). J lost 9 bases, V lost 5 bases, and 14 bases had no gene match. This CDR3 has 16 residues. Patients' cancers were locally advanced or metastatic urothelial carcinomas. Between 1 and 8 samples, pretreatment and on-treatment, were given by each patient. Profiling relied on immunoSEQ multiplex PCR, and the TCRdb table lists in-frame clones only, not all of them. The sample yields about 82,000 clones, 75% to 90% seen once. This entry belongs to a study of PD-L1 blockade in urothelial cancer. Study-wide context: Atezolizumab (1,200 mg intravenously every 3 weeks) began in about 2014 for patients. Study-level results: TCR clonality was measured in pretreatment peripheral blood. Clonality below the median predicted better survival.

J is TRBJ2-4 and V is TRBV13; 9 nucleotides align to TRBD1. This specimen was PBMCs, taken around atezolizumab (anti-PD-L1) treatment. The TCR sequence derives from a woman aged 70 to 79 with urothelial cancer. CDR3 region: CASSHPAGGQGGIQYF. Written as DNA, the CDR3 is TGTGCCAGCAGCCACCCGGCCGGGGGACAGGGTGGCATTCAGTACTTC.